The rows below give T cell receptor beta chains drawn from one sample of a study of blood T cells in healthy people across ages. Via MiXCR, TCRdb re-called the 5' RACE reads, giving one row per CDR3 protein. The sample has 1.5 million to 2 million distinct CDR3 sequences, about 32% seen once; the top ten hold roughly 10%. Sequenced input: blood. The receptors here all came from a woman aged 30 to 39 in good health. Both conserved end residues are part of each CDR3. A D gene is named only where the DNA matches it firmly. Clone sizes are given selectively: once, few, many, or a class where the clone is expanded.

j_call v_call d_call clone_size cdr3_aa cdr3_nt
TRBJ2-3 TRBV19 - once CASTPGRSDTQYF TGTGCCAGTACTCCAGGGCGATCGGATACGCAGTATTTT
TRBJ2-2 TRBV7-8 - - CASSERRVGPGELFF TGTGCCAGCAGCGAGCGCAGGGTGGGCCCCGGGGAGCTGTTTTTT
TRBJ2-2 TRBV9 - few CVSTSPGGGQHNTGELFF TGTGTCAGCACCTCCCCTGGGGGGGGCCAACACAACACCGGGGAGCTGTTTTTT
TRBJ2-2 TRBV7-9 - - CASTQESYTGELFF TGTGCCAGCACCCAAGAGAGTTACACCGGGGAGCTGTTTTTT
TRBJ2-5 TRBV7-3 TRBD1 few CASSSAGTGFETQYF TGTGCCAGCAGCTCTGCCGGGACAGGGTTTGAGACCCAGTACTTC
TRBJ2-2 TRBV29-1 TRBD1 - CSVPSETGINTGELFF TGCAGCGTTCCCTCGGAGACAGGGATAAACACCGGGGAGCTGTTTTTT
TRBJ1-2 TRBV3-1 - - CASSQNLRDKDGYTF TGCGCCAGCAGCCAAAATCTCCGGGACAAAGATGGCTACACCTTC
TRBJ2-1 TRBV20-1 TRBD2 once CSATRGSGRALYEQFF TGCAGTGCTACCCGGGGTAGCGGGAGGGCCCTCTATGAGCAGTTCTTC
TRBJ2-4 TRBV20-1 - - CSAQEGGRAGAKNIQYF TGCAGCGCCCAGGAAGGGGGACGAGCGGGAGCCAAAAACATTCAGTACTTC
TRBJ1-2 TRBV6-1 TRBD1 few CASTQSPGQGNYGYTF TGTGCCAGCACTCAAAGCCCGGGACAGGGGAACTATGGCTACACCTTC
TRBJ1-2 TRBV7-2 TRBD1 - CASSQNRGVYGYTF TGTGCCAGCAGCCAAAACAGGGGGGTGTATGGCTACACCTTC
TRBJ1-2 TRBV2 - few CASSPPTVGYTF TGTGCCAGCAGCCCCCCCACAGTTGGCTACACCTTC
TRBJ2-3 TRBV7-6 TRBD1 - CASSSLQGNTDTQYF TGTGCCAGCAGCTCCCTACAGGGGAATACAGATACGCAGTATTTT
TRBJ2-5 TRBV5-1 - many CASSLLGYQETQYF TGCGCCAGCAGCTTGTTGGGATACCAAGAGACCCAGTACTTC
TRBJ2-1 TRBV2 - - CASSPDSINEQFF TGTGCCAGCAGTCCGGACAGCATCAATGAGCAGTTCTTC
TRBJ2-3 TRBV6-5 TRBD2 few CASRDGLARDTQYF TGTGCCAGCAGGGATGGACTAGCAAGAGATACGCAGTATTTT
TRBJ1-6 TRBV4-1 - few CASSQAWGTGNSPLHF TGCGCCAGCAGCCAAGCCTGGGGCACTGGAAATTCACCCCTCCACTTT
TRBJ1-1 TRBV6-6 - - CASSQQADLFVNTEAFF TGTGCCAGCAGCCAACAGGCGGATCTCTTTGTGAACACTGAAGCTTTCTTT
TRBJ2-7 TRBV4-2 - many CASSQESGPYEQYF TGTGCCAGCAGCCAAGAGAGCGGCCCCTACGAGCAGTACTTC
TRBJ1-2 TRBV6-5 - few CASSYSEGTGYTF TGTGCCAGCAGTTACTCGGAAGGAACTGGCTACACCTTC
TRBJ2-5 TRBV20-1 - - CSATPPGRRETQYF TGCAGTGCTACCCCCCCGGGGCGGAGGGAGACCCAGTACTTC
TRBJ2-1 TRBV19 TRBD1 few CACSPRPGTGPRGYNEQFF TGTGCCTGTAGTCCACGTCCCGGGACAGGGCCCAGGGGTTACAATGAGCAGTTCTTC
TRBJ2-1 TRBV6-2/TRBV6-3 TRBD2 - CASSSASGVYNEQFF TGTGCCAGCAGTTCTGCTAGCGGAGTCTACAATGAGCAGTTCTTC